This T cell receptor beta chain originates from a study of blood T cells in healthy people across ages. Whole-study results and caveats: Not knowing donor CMV status may have confounded expanded clonotype changes.

Germline CDR1 KGHSH, CDR2 LQKENI. There are 15 residues in the CDR3. Trimming removed 0 bases at V and 8 bases at J, with 13 bases between. A J-beta primer mix and a sample-barcoded 5' primer were used in a second PCR of roughly 6 to 11 cycles. From the 5' RACE reads, TCRdb called clonotypes with MiXCR, one entry per CDR3 protein. The table records approximately 850,000 distinct CDR3 sequences, about three fifths of them present only once. For this clonotype: Its antigen is still unknown.

This TCR was sampled from a man aged 25-45 years in good health. The sample consisted of blood. This chain uses TRBV18 with TRBJ1-4; D is undetermined. CDR3 nucleotide sequence: TGTGCCAGCTCACCACCTACCGGGGAGGGCGAAAAACTGTTTTTT. As protein: CASSPPTGEGEKLFF.